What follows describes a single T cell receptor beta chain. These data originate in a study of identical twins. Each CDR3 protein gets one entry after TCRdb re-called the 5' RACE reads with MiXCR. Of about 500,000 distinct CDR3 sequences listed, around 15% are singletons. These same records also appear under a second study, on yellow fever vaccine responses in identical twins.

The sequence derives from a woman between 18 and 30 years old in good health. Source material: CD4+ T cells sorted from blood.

For the CDR3, the DNA is TGTGCCAGTAGTATAGCGGGACCTTCCTACGAGCAGTACTTC. This encodes CASSIAGPSYEQYF. This chain uses TRBV19 with TRBJ2-7, with D possibly called TRBD1 or TRBD2 (5 bases each). The CDR3 is 14 amino acids. V lost 1 base, J lost 1 base, and 8 bases lay in between. CDR1 is LNHDA, CDR2 SQIVND, per germline (reference sequence).